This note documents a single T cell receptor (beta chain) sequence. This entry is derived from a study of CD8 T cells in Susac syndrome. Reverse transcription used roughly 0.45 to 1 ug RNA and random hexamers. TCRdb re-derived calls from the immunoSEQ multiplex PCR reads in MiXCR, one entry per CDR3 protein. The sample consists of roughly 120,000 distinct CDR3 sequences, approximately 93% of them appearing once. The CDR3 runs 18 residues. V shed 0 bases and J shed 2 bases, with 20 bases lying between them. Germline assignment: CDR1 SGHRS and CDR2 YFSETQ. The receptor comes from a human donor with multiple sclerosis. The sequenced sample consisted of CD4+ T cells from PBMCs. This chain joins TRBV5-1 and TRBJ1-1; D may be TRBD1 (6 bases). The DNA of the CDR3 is TGCGCCAGCAGCTTGGGGACGGGGGGCAGTCGGGTTAACACTGAAGCTTTCTTT. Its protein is CASSLGTGGSRVNTEAFF.